This entry describes one TCR beta chain. Which antigen it targets is not known. No clone much larger than this one lies a single base away; base qualities are absent. Reading the germline V gene (reference sequence) gives CDR1 PRHDT and CDR2 FYEKMQ. At the junction V is shortened by 5 bases and J by 4 bases; bases outside the gene matches: 12. The CDR3 covers 18 residues, taking in both the cysteine and the phenylalanine. The entry retains the CDR3 DNA only, 54 bases that are in frame from base 1. Libraries of naive CD8 T cells were built from anywhere between about 17,000 and 1,000,000 sorted cells, with 10%, 30% or 50% of the purified RNA used. On a BD FACSAria II, naive CD8 T cells were FACS-sorted as CD8+CD4-CCR7+CD45RA+ and collected into RLT Plus buffer. Ten to eleven TCR copies' worth of Jurkat RNA were spiked into about 20,000-1,100,000 naive CD8 T cell samples to test detection sensitivity. Enrichment of CD8 T cells was done with RosetteSep CD8+ T Cell Enrichment Cocktail plus Ficoll-Paque, and ACK red cell lysis came afterward.

This sample was included in a study of molecular identifiers for immune sequencing clone quantification (dated by TCRdb to the late 2010s). Describing the broader study: For a replicate experiment, the RNA from either about 20,000 or 100,000 naive CD8 T cells was divided into five aliquots, and four of those aliquots went on to sequencing. This methods study used CD8 T cells to benchmark TCR RNA copy counting and molecular-identifier clustering-based TCR repertoire sequencing (MIDCIRS).

The full study reports these points: Approximately 2.7 recovered TCR RNA copies per cell were obtained by modeling, versus roughly 9.1 by digital PCR, implying a capture efficiency of 30% to 35%. Highly expanded clone sizes could be underestimated if identical TCR molecules share a barcode. In CMV-specific effector cells, over 99% of molecules were held by clones above 20 RNA copies, whereas under 1% of molecules were held by such clones in naive cells. When barcode sub-clustering was left out, chimeric consensus sequences inflated TCR diversity, with chimeras reaching as high as 47%. Naive libraries contained spiked-in Jurkat TCR RNA (approximately ten copies' worth), which is not part of the donor repertoire. Even against a background of about a million naive CD8 T cells, spiked-in Jurkat TCR RNA amounting to a single cell's worth was reported to be detectable.

The library was produced with PCR. Sequencing instrument: Illumina HiSeq 4000. Bulk TCR libraries were prepared as previously described, using TCR primers listed in Table S5. The Qiagen AllPrep DNA/RNA kit was used to purify total RNA. Before analysis, reads from multiple sequencing runs of the same library were pooled. In the source study's methods: Only reads with exact TCR constant sequence were kept, trimmed to 150 nt, and grouped by their 12-nt molecular barcodes. Within each barcode group, reads were sub-clustered at a 15% Levenshtein threshold, and quality-weighted consensus sequences were built per RNA molecule. Non-functional sequences were discarded, and so were lower-count sequences lying one edit away from another sequence. On the basis of fitting two negative binomial distributions, barcode sub-clusters with fewer than 20% of the maximum read count were discarded. TCRdb's own reprocessing of the public reads used fastp at Q25 and MiXCR and kept productive beta chains. Here each entry gathers all rows of one CDR3 protein and keeps the most common genes and DNA. TCRdb, rather than the study authors, made the V and J calls. Recorded for this sample are some 650,000 distinct CDR3 sequences; 15% to 20% of them occurred a single time. Approximately 0.9% of the sample is in the top ten clones.

The material sequenced was naive CD8+ T cells from blood, with Jurkat cell RNA spiked in. This sample's cell subset or site label indicates: FACS-sorted CD8+CD4-CCR7+CD45RA+ naive T cells. This receptor was taken from a human donor in good health. Some libraries in this study had Jurkat cell RNA spiked in. Recombination joined TRBV13 with TRBJ2-3, with 13 central nucleotides matching TRBD2. Here the CDR3 is given as CASSQGLAGAPTADTQYF. The DNA reads TGTGCCAGCAGCCAAGGACTAGCGGGGGCCCCGACGGCAGATACGCAGTATTTT.